This passage covers 27 T cell receptor delta chains from one sample sequenced in a study of gamma-delta T cells after stem cell transplantation. TCRdb used CATT to re-call clones from the RT-PCR reads. The repertoire holds some 2,000 delta-chain clones, with around 4.4% as singletons. Sequences were obtained from gamma-delta T cells. Receptors originate from a human donor. It is not recorded whose cells these are; they may come from a transplant donor.

Details on this clone: The protein held in TCRdb is that of a much larger clone and does not match this DNA's translation at residue 6, likely because of a read error; the protein shown is translated from the DNA. J is TRDJ1 and V is TRDV2; TRDD3 might be the D (6 bases). Germline V gene sequence: CDR1 GEAIGNYY, CDR2 EKD. CDR3 length equals 15 residues. The V end lost 4 bases, the J end lost 1 base, and 15 bases lay between the germline ends. CDR3 protein: CACEPRGDLTDKLIF. The DNA of the CDR3 is TGTGCCTGTGAACCACGGGGGGACCTCACCGATAAACTCATCTTT.

This clone was picked up many times. Since a much larger clone is just one base distant, this may be a read error. J is TRDJ1 and V is TRDV2; 7 nucleotides align to TRDD3. The germline gives CDR1 GEAIGNYY, CDR2 EKD. The CDR3 totals 19 residues. Trimming took 1 base from V and 0 from J; bases not matched to a gene: 16. CDR3 residues: CACDTLGATRQGYTDKLIF. The CDR3 DNA follows: TGTGCCTGTGACACTCTGGGGGCTACACGTCAGGGGTACACCGATAAACTCATCTTT.

In the case of this clone: TCRdb attributes to this sequence the protein of a much larger clone, which differs from the DNA translation at residue 10; a read error is likely, and the protein displayed is translated from the DNA. CDR3 sequence (DNA): TGTGCCTGTGACCTTACTCGTACTGGGGTATACGCCGGTCCTGATAAACTCATCTTT. As protein: CACDLTRTGVYAGPDKLIF. The chain recombines TRDV2 with TRDJ1; 7 nucleotides match TRDD3. J gave up 5 bases and V 3 bases, and 23 bases lay outside the gene matches. The CDR3 covers 19 residues. Germline values: CDR1 GEAIGNYY, CDR2 EKD.

A few counts support this clone. It is likely a read error: a sequence one base away is far more abundant. The chain links TRDV2 to TRDJ1; TRDD3 matches at 13 bases. The trim removed 5 bases at V and 1 base at J, leaving 27 bases unmatched. Germline V gene data show CDR1 as GEAIGNYY and CDR2 as EKD. The length of the CDR3 is 23 residues. The CDR3 DNA reads TGTGCCTGTGCCCCTATACCACTTCCTACAACTGGGGGATACGGGCCGTGCACCGATAAACTCATCTTT. This sequence encodes CACAPIPLPTTGGYGPCTDKLIF.

As concerns this clone: The protein given by TCRdb reflects a much larger clone and differs at residue 7 from this DNA's translation, likely from a read error; the protein shown is the DNA's translation. This chain uses TRDV2 with TRDJ3; 9 bases agree with TRDD3. The ends lost 1 base at V and 0 bases at J; junction bases unmatched: 15. Germline CDR1 reads GEAIGNYY; CDR2 reads EKD. The CDR3 is made up of 22 amino acids. CDR3 in amino acids: CACDTLPGDTPLSSWDTRQMFF. As DNA, the CDR3 is TGTGCCTGTGACACTTTGCCGGGGGATACTCCCCTTTCCTCCTGGGACACCCGACAGATGTTTTTC.

With regard to this clone: The protein TCRdb gives is from a much larger clone and does not agree with this DNA's translation at residue 3, likely a read error; the protein shown here comes from the DNA. The chain is built from TRDV2 and TRDJ1; a weak D match, TRDD3 (6 bases). Germline CDR1 and CDR2: GEAIGNYY and EKD. CDR3 length equals 16 residues. The CDR3 DNA reads TGTGCCGGTGACTCCCTAAGTACTGGGAACACCGATAAACTCATCTTT. It is translated as CAGDSLSTGNTDKLIF.

As for this clone: Just one base apart from a much larger clone, this may be a read error. The chain uses TRDV2 and TRDJ1; D gene ambiguous. The ends were cut back, 0 bases at V and 0 bases at J, with 25 bases in the middle. The CDR3 sequence is 20 residues long. CDR1 and CDR2 (germline): GEAIGNYY, EKD. CDR3 sequence (DNA): TGTGCCTGTGACACCGTTTCATCCGAGGTAGGCCGCGCCTACACCGATAAACTCATCTTT. It translates to CACDTVSSEVGRAYTDKLIF.

On this clone itself: TCRdb's protein for this DNA is that of a much larger clone and differs from the translation at residue 11, likely a read error; the protein shown is the DNA translation. The rearrangement links TRDV2 to TRDJ1, with TRDD3 matching 7 bases. Germline V gene lookup returns CDR1 GEAIGNYY and CDR2 EKD. The trim removed 0 bases at V and 4 bases at J, leaving 16 bases unmatched. This CDR3 is built from 18 residues. The CDR3 loop is CACDTVSGGPSLGDKLIF. CDR3 nucleotide sequence: TGTGCCTGTGACACCGTGTCTGGGGGTCCCTCTCTGGGCGATAAACTCATCTTT.

This clone was seen a few times. One base separates it from a far larger clone, so it is likely a read error. The sample has other DNA sequences that encode this CDR3 too. V is TRDV2 and J is TRDJ1; a weak D match, TRDD2 (6 bases). CDR1 is GEAIGNYY, CDR2 EKD, per germline. The CDR3 sequence is 21 residues long. The CDR3 sequence is CACDTVGPASSDHPYTDKLIF. As DNA, the CDR3 is TGTGCCTGTGACACCGTCGGACCTGCTTCCTCAGACCACCCTTACACCGACAAACTCATCTTT.

Concerning this clone: TCRdb has a much larger clone's protein, which differs at residue 17 from the translation of this DNA, likely because of a read error; what is shown is the protein translated from the DNA. The V call is TRDV2, the J call TRDJ3, with 10 bases lining up with TRDD3. Per the germline V gene, CDR1 is GEAIGNYY and CDR2 is EKD. This CDR3 has 19 amino acids. This chain's CDR3 is CACDTVGDTLSWDTRQVFF. DNA for the CDR3: TGTGCCTGTGACACCGTGGGGGATACACTCTCCTGGGACACCCGACAGGTGTTTTTC.

In its sample, this clone is medium-sized. The chain couples TRDV2 to TRDJ1; 7 nucleotides agree with TRDD3. J was trimmed by 4 bases and V by 3 bases; bases with no gene match: 7. The CDR3 has 14 residues. The germline V gene has CDR1 GEAIGNYY and CDR2 EKD. CDR3 sequence: CACDSLGALDKLIF. The CDR3 DNA follows: TGTGCCTGTGACTCCCTGGGGGCCCTCGATAAACTCATCTTT.

Details on this clone: A read error is the likely source, as a far larger clone sits one nucleotide away. J is TRDJ1 and V is TRDV2; possibly TRDD3 for D (6 bases). The CDR3 has 15 residues. The V end lost 1 base, the J end lost 1 base, and 12 bases lay between the germline ends. Germline values: CDR1 GEAIGNYY, CDR2 EKD. The CDR3 region is CACDTWGVPTDKLIF. For the CDR3, the DNA is TGTGCCTGTGACACGTGGGGGGTACCCACCGATAAACTCATCTTT.

The gene calls are TRDV2 and TRDJ1; unclear D gene. The CDR3 covers 16 residues. Trimming took off 0 bases at V and 2 bases at J, with 15 bases between the two ends. Germline V gives CDR1 GEAIGNYY, CDR2 EKD. The DNA for the CDR3 is TGTGCCTGTGACACCATAATGAGGAGAGGAACCGATAAACTCATCTTT. Encoded protein: CACDTIMRRGTDKLIF.

This clone was detected a few times. A far larger clone is off by one base, so a read error is likely. The same CDR3 can be traced to other DNA sequences in this sample. The chain links TRDV2 to TRDJ3; D is undetermined. The CDR3 consists of 20 residues. Germline V CDR1 and CDR2: GEAIGNYY, EKD. Written as DNA, the CDR3 is TGTGCCTGTGACACCGGAGGATTACTCGGCCTTAGCAGGGACACCCGGCAGATGTTTTTC. It translates to CACDTGGLLGLSRDTRQMFF.

Concerning this clone: The TCRdb protein, from a much larger clone, departs from this DNA's translation at residue 9, likely by read error; the protein shown derives from the DNA. The rearrangement links TRDV2 to TRDJ1; 8 bases line up with TRDD3. The CDR3 has 19 residues. The V and J ends lost 3 bases and 2 bases, in that order; junction bases with no gene match: 19. Germline V gene lookup returns CDR1 GEAIGNYY and CDR2 EKD. CDR3 protein: CACDSLLGGRSRGTDKLIF. DNA of the CDR3: TGTGCCTGTGACTCCTTACTGGGGGGTAGATCCCGTGGGACCGATAAACTCATCTTT.

As for this clone: This DNA translates differently at residue 8 from the TCRdb protein, which is that of a much larger clone; a read error is likely, and the protein shown is the DNA's own translation. The genes are TRDV2 and TRDJ1, with TRDD3 identical over 7 bases. The CDR3 runs to 18 residues. Germline CDR1 reads GEAIGNYY; CDR2 reads EKD. With 0 bases clipped from V and 1 base from J, the junction kept 13 bases outside the gene matches. CDR3 nucleotide sequence: TGTGCCTGTGACACCATTCCCCCAACTGGGGATCCCACCGATAAACTCATCTTT. Protein product: CACDTIPPTGDPTDKLIF.

There are a few counts of this clone. TCRdb's listed protein matches a much larger clone and diverges from this DNA's translation at residue 12, likely through a read error; the protein shown comes from the DNA. The rearrangement links TRDV2 to TRDJ1; tentative D call: TRDD3 (6 bases). This CDR3 has 14 amino acids. Germline V gives CDR1 GEAIGNYY, CDR2 EKD. In DNA form, the CDR3 reads TGTGCCTGTGACTATATACTGGGCTCCGATAAACCCATCTTT. It codes for CACDYILGSDKPIF.

J is TRDJ1 and V is TRDV2; 10 nucleotides line up with TRDD3. Germline CDR1 and CDR2: GEAIGNYY and EKD. Trimming cost V 3 bases and J 0 bases; bases outside gene matches: 12. The CDR3 has 18 residues. The CDR3 region has the DNA TGTGCCTGTGACCCGATACTGGGGGATCCTCGGTACACCGATAAACTCATCTTT. Translated, it gives CACDPILGDPRYTDKLIF.

In the case of this clone: The junction differs from germline at one of its ends, possibly a read error. The rearrangement links TRDV2 to TRDJ2; maybe TRDD3 (6 bases). The CDR3 covers 20 residues. Germline-derived CDR1 and CDR2 are GEAIGNYY and EKD. The DNA for the CDR3 is TGTGCCTGTGACACCATCGGTGGGGGTTTGGGGTCTGATTTGACAGCACAACTATTCTTT. Translated, it gives CACDTIGGGLGSDLTAQLFF.

This clone was observed a few times. V usage is TRDV2 and J usage is TRDJ1; 13 bases match TRDD3. CDR1 and CDR2 from the germline V gene are GEAIGNYY and EKD. With V trimmed by 0 bases and J by 2 bases, 26 bases remained unmatched. There are 24 residues in the CDR3. DNA of the CDR3: TGTGCCTGTGACACCGTGCCTCCTTCCTCGTCTCTTACTGGGGGATACGCCGGTACCGATAAACTCATCTTT. Amino acids: CACDTVPPSSSLTGGYAGTDKLIF.

Of note for this clone: It differs at one base from a far larger clone, so likely a read error. In the same sample, other DNA sequences code for this CDR3. The genes are TRDV2 and TRDJ1, with TRDD3 identical over 10 bases. The junction had 11 bases not matched to a gene; V was cut back by 1 base and J by 1 base. Germline V gene sequence: CDR1 GEAIGNYY, CDR2 EKD. The CDR3 has 18 amino acids. This CDR3 is CACDTLHRTGGSTDKLIF. CDR3 sequence (DNA): TGTGCCTGTGACACTCTCCACCGTACTGGGGGATCCACCGATAAACTCATCTTT.

The table lists this clone with a count of one. V is TRDV2 and J is TRDJ1; 10 bases match TRDD3. In germline, CDR1 is GEAIGNYY, CDR2 EKD. CDR3 length equals 23 residues. The trim removed 3 bases at V and 0 bases at J, leaving 27 bases unmatched. CDR3 DNA sequence: TGTGCCTGTGACCTTTTAAGATCTCGAGGACTGGGGGATCCGCACCCTGACACCGATAAACTCATCTTT. Translated: CACDLLRSRGLGDPHPDTDKLIF.

There are a few counts of this clone. Since a far larger clone is one base different, this is likely a read error. This CDR3 is also generated by other DNA sequences in the sample. The J gene is TRDJ3, the V gene TRDV2; 12 nucleotides agree with TRDD3. CDR1 and CDR2 (germline): GEAIGNYY, EKD. This CDR3 has 19 residues. The CDR3 here is CACDTILGDTSWDTRQMFF. For the CDR3, the DNA is TGTGCCTGTGACACAATACTGGGGGATACCTCCTGGGACACCCGGCAGATGTTTTTC.

About this clone itself: This likely reflects a read error, since a far larger clone is one base away. DNA for the CDR3: TGTGCCTGTGACACCCTCATACCAGGTCGTACGGGACGAGGCCTTACCGATAAACTCATCTTT. This gives the protein CACDTLIPGRTGRGLTDKLIF. The V and J genes are TRDV2 and TRDJ1, with unresolved D. The ends were cut back, 0 bases at V and 2 bases at J, with 30 bases in the middle. Per the germline V gene, CDR1 is GEAIGNYY and CDR2 is EKD. The CDR3 extends over 21 amino acids.

This clone was detected only a few times. TCRdb lists the protein of a much larger clone for this DNA, which differs at residue 3, so this is likely a read error; the protein given here is translated from the DNA itself. The chain carries TRDV2 and TRDJ1; 9 bases map to TRDD3. Germline V gene sequence: CDR1 GEAIGNYY, CDR2 EKD. This CDR3 is 22 amino acids long. The CDR3: CARDLLRSRGLGDPKNTDKLIF. The CDR3 DNA is TGTGCCCGTGACCTTTTAAGATCTCGAGGACTGGGGGACCCGAAGAACACCGATAAACTCATCTTT.

In this sample, this clone is medium-sized. This may stem from a read error, because a much larger clone lies one nucleotide away. The chain couples TRDV2 to TRDJ1; TRDD3 matches at 9 bases. V was pared by 0 bases and J by 2 bases, with 15 bases of the junction left unmatched. Germline V lookup: CDR1 GEAIGNYY, CDR2 EKD. This CDR3 contains 19 residues. CDR3 bases: TGTGCCTGTGACACCGTAAGGGGGATACTTTCAACTTGGACCGATAAACTCATCTTT. Amino acid sequence: CACDTVRGILSTWTDKLIF.

This clone appeared a few times. For this DNA, TCRdb reports the protein of a much larger clone, which diverges at residue 5, most likely from a read error; the protein presented here is translated directly from the DNA. This chain links TRDV2 with TRDJ1, with 13 bases that match TRDD3. V lost 3 bases to trimming and J lost 3 bases; unmatched junction nucleotides: 15. The CDR3 spans 19 residues. CDR1 is GEAIGNYY and CDR2 is EKD in the germline V gene. Here the CDR3 reads CACDSVRTGGYGWADKLIF. The CDR3 DNA is TGTGCCTGTGACTCGGTCCGTACTGGGGGATACGGTTGGGCCGATAAACTCATCTTT.